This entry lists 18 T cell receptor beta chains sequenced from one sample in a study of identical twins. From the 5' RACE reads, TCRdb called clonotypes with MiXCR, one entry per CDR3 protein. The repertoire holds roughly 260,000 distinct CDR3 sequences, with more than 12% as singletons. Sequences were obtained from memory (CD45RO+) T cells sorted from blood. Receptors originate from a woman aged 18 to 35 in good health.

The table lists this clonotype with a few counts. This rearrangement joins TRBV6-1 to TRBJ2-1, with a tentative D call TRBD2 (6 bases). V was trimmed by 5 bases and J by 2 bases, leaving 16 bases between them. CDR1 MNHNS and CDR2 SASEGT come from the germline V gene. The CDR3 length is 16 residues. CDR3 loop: CASSPLAGMTYNEQFF. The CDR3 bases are TGTGCCAGCAGTCCGTTGGCGGGGATGACCTACAATGAGCAGTTCTTC.

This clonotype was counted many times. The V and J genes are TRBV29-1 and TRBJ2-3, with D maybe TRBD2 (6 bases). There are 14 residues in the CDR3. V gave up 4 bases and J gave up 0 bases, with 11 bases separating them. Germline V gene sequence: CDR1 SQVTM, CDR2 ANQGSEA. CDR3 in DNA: TGCAGCGTTGGGGGGGTACCTAGCACAGATACGCAGTATTTT. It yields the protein CSVGGVPSTDTQYF.

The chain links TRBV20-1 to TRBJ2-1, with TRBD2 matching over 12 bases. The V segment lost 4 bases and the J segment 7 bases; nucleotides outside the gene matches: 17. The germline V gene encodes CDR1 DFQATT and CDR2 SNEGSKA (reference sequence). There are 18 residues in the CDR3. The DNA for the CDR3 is TGCAGTGCTACTCTTCCTGTGCTAGCGGGGGGGAGGTTGAATGAGCAGTTCTTC. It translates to CSATLPVLAGGRLNEQFF.

The CDR3 protein is CASSYYVGGDGGELFF. The CDR3 DNA reads TGCGCCAGCAGCTACTACGTGGGAGGCGATGGCGGGGAGCTGTTTTTT. The rearrangement joins TRBV5-1 to TRBJ2-2, with a tentative D call TRBD2 (6 bases). Germline loops: CDR1 SGHRS, CDR2 YFSETQ. The V end was cut by 3 bases, the J end by 7 bases, with 19 bases between. The CDR3 runs to 16 residues.

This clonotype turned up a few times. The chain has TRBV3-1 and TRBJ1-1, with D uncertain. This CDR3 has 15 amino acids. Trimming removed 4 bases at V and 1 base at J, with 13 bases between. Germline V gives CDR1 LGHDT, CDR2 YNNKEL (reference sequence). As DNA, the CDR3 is TGTGCCAGCAGCCCCCGGACCCTACGGAACACTGAAGCTTTCTTT. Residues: CASSPRTLRNTEAFF. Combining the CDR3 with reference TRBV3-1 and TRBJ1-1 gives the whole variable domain DTAVSQTPKYLVTQMGNDKSIKCEQNLGHDTMYWYKQDSKKFLKIMFSYNNKELIINETVPNRFSPKSPDKAHLNLHINSLELGDSAVYFCASSPRTLRNTEAFFGQGTRLTVV.

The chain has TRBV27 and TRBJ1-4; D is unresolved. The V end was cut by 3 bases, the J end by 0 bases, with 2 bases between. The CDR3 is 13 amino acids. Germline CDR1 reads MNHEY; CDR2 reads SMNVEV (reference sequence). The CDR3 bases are TGTGCCAGCAGTTTCGCAACTAATGAAAAACTGTTTTTT. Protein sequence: CASSFATNEKLFF.

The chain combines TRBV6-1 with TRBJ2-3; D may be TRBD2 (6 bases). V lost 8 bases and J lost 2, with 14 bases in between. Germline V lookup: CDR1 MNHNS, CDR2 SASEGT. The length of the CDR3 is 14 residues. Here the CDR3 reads CASSGLLDTDTQYF. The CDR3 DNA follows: TGTGCCAGCTCGGGACTCCTAGACACAGATACGCAGTATTTT.

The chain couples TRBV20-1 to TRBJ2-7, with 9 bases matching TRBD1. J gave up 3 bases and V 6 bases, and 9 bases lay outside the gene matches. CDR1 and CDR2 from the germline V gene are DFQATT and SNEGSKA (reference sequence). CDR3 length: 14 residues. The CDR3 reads CSADDRGGGYEQYF. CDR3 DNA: TGCAGTGCGGACGACAGGGGGGGCGGCTACGAGCAGTACTTC.

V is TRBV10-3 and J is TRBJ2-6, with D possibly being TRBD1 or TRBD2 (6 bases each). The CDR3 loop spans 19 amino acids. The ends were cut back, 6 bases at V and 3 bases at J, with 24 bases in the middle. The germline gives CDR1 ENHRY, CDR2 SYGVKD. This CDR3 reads CAIRSLRRGVASGANVLTF. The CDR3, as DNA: TGTGCCATCAGGTCCCTTAGGAGGGGGGTAGCGAGTGGGGCCAACGTCCTGACTTTC.

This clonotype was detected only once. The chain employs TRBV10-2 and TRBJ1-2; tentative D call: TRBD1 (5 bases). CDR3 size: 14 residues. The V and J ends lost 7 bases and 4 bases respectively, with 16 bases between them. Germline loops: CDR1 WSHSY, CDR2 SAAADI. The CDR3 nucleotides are TGCGCCAGCACCCAGGCAGGGCTTGGCTATGGCTACACCTTC. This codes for CASTQAGLGYGYTF.

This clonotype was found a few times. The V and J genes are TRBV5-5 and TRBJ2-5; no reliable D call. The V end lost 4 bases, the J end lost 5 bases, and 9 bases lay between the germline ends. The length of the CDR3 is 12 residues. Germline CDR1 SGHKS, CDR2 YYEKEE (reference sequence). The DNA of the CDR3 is TGTGCCAGCAGCCATAACCTCGAGACCCAGTACTTC. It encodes CASSHNLETQYF.

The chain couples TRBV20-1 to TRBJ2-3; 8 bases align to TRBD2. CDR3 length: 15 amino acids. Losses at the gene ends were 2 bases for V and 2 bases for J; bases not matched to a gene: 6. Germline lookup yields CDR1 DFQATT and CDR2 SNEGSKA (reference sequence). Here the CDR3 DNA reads TGCAGTGCTAGATCCGAGCGGGGGTTCACAGATACGCAGTATTTT. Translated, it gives CSARSERGFTDTQYF.

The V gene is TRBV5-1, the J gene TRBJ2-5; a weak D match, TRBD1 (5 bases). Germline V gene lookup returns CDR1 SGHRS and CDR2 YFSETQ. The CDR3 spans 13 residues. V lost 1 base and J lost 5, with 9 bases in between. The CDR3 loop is CASSLSRVETQYF. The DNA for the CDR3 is TGCGCCAGCAGCTTGAGCAGGGTGGAGACCCAGTACTTC.

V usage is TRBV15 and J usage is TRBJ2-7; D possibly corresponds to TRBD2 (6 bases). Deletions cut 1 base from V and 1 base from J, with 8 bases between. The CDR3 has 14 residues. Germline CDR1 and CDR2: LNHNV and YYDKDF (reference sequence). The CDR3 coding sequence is TGTGCCACCAGCAGAGCTAGCGTATCCTACGAGCAGTACTTC. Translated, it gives CATSRASVSYEQYF.

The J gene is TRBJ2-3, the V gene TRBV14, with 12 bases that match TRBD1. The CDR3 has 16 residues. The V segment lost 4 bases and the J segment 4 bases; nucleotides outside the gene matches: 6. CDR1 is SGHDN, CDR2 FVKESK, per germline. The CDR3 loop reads CASSPPGQGAADTQYF. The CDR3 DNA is TGTGCCAGCAGCCCACCGGGACAGGGGGCTGCAGATACGCAGTATTTT.

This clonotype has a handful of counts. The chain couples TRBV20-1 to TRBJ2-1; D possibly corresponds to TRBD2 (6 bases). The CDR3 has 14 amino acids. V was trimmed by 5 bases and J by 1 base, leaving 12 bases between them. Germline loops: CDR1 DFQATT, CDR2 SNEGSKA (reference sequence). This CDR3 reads CSALTRESYNEQFF. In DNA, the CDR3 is TGCAGTGCTTTGACTAGGGAATCCTACAATGAGCAGTTCTTC.

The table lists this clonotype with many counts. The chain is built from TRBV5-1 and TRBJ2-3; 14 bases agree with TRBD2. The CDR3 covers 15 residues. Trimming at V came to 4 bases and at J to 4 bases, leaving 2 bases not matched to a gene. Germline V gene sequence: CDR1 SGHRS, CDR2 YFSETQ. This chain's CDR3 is CASSTGLAGADTQYF. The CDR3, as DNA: TGCGCCAGCAGCACGGGACTAGCGGGAGCAGATACGCAGTATTTT.

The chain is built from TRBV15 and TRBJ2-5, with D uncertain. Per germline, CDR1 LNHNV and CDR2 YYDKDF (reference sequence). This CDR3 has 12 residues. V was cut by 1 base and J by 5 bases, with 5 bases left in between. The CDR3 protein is CATSRGRETQYF. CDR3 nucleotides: TGTGCCACCAGCAGAGGTCGGGAGACCCAGTACTTC.